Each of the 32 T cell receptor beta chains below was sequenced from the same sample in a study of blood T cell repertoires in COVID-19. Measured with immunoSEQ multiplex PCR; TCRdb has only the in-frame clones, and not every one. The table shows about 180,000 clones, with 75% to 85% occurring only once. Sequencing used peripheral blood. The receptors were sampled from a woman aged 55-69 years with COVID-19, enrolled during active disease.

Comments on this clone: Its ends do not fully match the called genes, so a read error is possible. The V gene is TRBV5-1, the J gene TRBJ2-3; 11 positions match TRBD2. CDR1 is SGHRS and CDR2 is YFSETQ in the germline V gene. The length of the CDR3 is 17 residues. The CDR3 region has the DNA TGCGCCAGCAGCTTGGGCCTAGCGGGGGGAATCACAAATACGCAGTATTTT. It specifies CASSLGLAGGITNTQYF.

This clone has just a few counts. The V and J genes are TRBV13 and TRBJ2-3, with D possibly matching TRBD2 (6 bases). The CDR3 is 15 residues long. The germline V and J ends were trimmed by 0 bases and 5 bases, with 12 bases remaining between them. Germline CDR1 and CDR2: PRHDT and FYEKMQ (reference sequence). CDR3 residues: CASSLGAGRGDTQYF. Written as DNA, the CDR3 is TGTGCCAGCAGCTTAGGGGCGGGGCGGGGAGATACGCAGTATTTT.

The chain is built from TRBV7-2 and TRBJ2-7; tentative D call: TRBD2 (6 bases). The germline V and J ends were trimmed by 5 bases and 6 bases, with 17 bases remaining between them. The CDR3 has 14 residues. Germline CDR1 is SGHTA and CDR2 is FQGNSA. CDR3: CASSAPGTLREQYF. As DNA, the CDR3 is TGTGCCAGCAGCGCCCCAGGGACTCTCCGCGAGCAGTACTTC.

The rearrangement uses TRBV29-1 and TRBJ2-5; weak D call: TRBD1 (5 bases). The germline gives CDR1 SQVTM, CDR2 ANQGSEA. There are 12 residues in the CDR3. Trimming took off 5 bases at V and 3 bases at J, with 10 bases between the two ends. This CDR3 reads CSVSKTEETQYF. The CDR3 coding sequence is TGCAGCGTTTCCAAGACAGAAGAGACCCAGTACTTC.

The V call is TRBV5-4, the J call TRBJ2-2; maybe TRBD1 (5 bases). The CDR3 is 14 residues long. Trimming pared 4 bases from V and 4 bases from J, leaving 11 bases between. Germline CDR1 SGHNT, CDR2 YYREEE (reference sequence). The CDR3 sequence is CASSGDSLTGELFF. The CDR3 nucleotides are TGTGCCAGCAGCGGAGACAGTCTCACCGGGGAGCTGTTTTTT.

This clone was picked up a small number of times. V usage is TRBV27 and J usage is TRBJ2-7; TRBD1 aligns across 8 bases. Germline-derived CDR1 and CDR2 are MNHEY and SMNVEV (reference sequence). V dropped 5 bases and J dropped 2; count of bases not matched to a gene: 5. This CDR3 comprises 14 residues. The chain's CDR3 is CASSPRTGPYEQYF. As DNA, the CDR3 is TGTGCCAGCAGTCCCCGGACAGGGCCCTACGAGCAGTACTTC.

The CDR3 protein is CASSSGLRGGAYEQYV. Here the CDR3 DNA reads TGTGCCAGCAGTTCCGGCTTGCGGGGGGGCGCCTACGAGCAGTACGTC. V usage is TRBV27 and J usage is TRBJ2-7; 9 bases align to TRBD2. This CDR3 contains 16 residues. Trimming took 4 bases from V and 2 from J; bases not matched to a gene: 9. The V gene's germline CDR1 is MNHEY and CDR2 SMNVEV (reference sequence).

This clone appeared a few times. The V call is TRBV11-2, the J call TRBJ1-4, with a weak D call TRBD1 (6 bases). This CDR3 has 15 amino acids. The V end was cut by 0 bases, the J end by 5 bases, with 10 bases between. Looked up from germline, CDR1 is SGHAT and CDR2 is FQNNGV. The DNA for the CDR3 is TGTGCCAGCAGCTTAGAGGCAGGGGAGAATGAAAAACTGTTTTTT. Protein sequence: CASSLEAGENEKLFF.

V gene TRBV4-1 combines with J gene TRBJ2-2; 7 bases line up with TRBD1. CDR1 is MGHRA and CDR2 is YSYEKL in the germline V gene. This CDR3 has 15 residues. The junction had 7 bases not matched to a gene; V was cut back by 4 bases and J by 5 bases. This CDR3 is CASSLLDRVTGELFF. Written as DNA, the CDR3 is TGCGCCAGCAGCCTTCTAGACAGGGTGACCGGGGAGCTGTTTTTT.

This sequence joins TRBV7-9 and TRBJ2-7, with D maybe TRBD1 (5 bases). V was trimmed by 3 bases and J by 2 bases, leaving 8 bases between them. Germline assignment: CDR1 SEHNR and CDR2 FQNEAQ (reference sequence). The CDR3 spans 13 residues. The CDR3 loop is CASSLAGTYEQYF. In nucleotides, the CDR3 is TGTGCCAGCAGCTTGGCAGGGACCTACGAGCAGTACTTC.

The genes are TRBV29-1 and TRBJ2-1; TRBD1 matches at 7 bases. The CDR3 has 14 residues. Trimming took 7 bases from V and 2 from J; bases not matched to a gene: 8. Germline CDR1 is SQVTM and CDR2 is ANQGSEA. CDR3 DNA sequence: TGCAGCGCTGGATTACAGGGGCCCTACAATGAGCAGTTCTTC. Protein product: CSAGLQGPYNEQFF.

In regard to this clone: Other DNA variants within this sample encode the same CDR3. CDR3 DNA sequence: TGTGCCAGCAGCGTAGGTCTAGCGGGAACAGATACGCAGTATTTT. Amino acid sequence: CASSVGLAGTDTQYF. V is TRBV9 and J is TRBJ2-3, with TRBD2 identical over 9 bases. Germline CDR1 and CDR2: SGDLS and YYNGEE. The CDR3 length is 15 residues. J was trimmed by 3 bases and V by 0 bases; bases with no gene match: 2.

CDR3 nucleotide sequence: TGTGCCAGTCGCGAATCCGGGACACCGTATGGCTACACCTTC. Protein product: CASRESGTPYGYTF. The chain combines TRBV28 with TRBJ1-2; D is perhaps TRBD1 (6 bases). The CDR3 runs 14 residues. Germline CDR1 and CDR2: MDHEN and SYDVKM. Trimming removed 9 bases at V and 5 bases at J, with 19 bases between.

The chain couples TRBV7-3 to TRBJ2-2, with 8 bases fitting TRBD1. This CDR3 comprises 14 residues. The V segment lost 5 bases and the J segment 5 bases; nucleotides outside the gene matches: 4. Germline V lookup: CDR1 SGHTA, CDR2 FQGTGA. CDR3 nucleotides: TGTGCCAGCAGCCGGACAGGGCGGACCGGGGAGCTGTTTTTT. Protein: CASSRTGRTGELFF.

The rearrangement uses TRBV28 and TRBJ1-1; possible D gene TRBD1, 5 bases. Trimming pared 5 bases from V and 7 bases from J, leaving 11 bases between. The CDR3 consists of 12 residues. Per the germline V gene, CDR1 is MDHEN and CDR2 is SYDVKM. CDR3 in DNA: TGTGCCAGCAGTCCCCGCAGGGTTGAAGCTTTCTTT. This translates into CASSPRRVEAFF.

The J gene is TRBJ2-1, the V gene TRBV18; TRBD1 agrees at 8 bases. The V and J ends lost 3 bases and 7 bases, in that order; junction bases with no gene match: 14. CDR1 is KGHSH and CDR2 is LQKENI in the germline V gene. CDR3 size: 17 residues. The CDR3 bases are TGTGCCAGCTCACCTGGACAGGGTCGGGCTTGGGGGAATGAGCAGTTCTTC. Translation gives CASSPGQGRAWGNEQFF.

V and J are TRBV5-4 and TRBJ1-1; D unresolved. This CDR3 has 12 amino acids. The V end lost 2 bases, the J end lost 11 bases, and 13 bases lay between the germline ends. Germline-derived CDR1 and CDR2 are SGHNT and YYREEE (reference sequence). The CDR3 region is CASSFDRRRAFF. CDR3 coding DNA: TGTGCCAGCAGCTTTGACCGGAGGCGGGCTTTCTTT.

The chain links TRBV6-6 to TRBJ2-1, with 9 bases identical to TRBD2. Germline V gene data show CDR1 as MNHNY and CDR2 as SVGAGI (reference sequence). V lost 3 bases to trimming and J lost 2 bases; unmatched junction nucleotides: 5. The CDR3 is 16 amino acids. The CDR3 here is CASSYVGGRAYNEQFF. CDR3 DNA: TGTGCCAGCAGTTATGTTGGCGGGAGGGCCTACAATGAGCAGTTCTTC.

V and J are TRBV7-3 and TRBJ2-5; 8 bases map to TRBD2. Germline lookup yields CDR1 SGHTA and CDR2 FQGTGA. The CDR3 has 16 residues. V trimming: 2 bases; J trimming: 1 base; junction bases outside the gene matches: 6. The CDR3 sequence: CASSLGSGATQETQYF. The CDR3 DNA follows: TGTGCCAGCAGCTTAGGTAGCGGGGCCACCCAAGAGACCCAGTACTTC.

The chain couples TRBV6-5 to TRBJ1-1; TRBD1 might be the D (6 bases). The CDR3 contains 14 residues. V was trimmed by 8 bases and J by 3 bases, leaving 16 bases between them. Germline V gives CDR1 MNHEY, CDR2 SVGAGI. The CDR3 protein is CASALGGLDTEAFF. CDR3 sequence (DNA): TGTGCCAGCGCCCTGGGGGGGCTTGACACTGAAGCTTTCTTT.

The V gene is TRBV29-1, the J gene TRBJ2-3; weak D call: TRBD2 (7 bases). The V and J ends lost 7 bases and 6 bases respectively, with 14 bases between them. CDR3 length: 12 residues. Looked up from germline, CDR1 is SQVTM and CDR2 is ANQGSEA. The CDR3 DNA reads TGCAGCGGAAGGGGGGGGAGGGATACGCAGTATTTT. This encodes CSGRGGRDTQYF.

The CDR3 bases are TGTGCCAGCAGCGTAGATTCGGGGGGTCACACTGAAGCTTTCTTT. Protein: CASSVDSGGHTEAFF. The chain joins TRBV9 to TRBJ1-1; a possible D gene is TRBD1 (5 bases). The CDR3 contains 15 residues. Trimming took 0 bases from V and 3 from J, leaving 12 bases between them. Germline CDR1 and CDR2: SGDLS and YYNGEE.

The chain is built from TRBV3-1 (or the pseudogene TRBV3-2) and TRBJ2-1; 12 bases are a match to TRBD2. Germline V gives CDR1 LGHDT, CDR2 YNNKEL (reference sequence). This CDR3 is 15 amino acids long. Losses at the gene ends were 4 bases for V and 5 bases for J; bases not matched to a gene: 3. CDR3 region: CASSRGTSGHNEQFF. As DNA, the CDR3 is TGTGCCAGCAGCCGAGGGACTAGCGGGCACAATGAGCAGTTCTTC.

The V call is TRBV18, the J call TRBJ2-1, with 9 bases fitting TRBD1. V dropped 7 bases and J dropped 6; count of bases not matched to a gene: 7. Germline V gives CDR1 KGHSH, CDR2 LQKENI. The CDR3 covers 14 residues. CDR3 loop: CASLPGQGFNEQFF. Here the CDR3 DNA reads TGTGCCAGCTTACCGGGACAGGGCTTCAATGAGCAGTTCTTC.

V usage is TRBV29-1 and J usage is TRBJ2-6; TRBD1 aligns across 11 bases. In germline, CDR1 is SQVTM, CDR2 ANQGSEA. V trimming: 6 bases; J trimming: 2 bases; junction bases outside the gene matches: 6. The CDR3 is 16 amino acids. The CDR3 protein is CSVRGQGAAGANVLTF. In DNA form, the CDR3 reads TGCAGCGTGAGAGGACAGGGGGCGGCTGGGGCCAACGTCCTGACTTTC. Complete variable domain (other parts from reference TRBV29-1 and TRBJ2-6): SAVISQKPSRDICQRGTSLTIQCQVDSQVTMMFWYRQQPGQSLTLIATANQGSEATYESGFVIDKFPISRPNLTFSTLTVSNMSPEDSSIYLCSVRGQGAAGANVLTFGAGSRLTVL.

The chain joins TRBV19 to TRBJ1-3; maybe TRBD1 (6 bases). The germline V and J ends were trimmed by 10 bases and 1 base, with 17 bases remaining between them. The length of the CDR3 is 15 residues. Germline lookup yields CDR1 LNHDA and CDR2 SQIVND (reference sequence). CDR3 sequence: CATLGGGRSGNTIYF. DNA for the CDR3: TGTGCCACCCTGGGGGGGGGCCGTTCTGGAAACACCATATATTTT.

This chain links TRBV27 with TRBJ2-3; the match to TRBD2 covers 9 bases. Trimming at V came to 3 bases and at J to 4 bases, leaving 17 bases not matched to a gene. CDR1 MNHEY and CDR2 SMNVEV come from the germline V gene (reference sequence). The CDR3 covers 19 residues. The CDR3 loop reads CASSLAYGPSGKGADTQYF. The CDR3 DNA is TGTGCCAGCAGTTTGGCCTATGGGCCTAGCGGGAAAGGGGCAGATACGCAGTATTTT.

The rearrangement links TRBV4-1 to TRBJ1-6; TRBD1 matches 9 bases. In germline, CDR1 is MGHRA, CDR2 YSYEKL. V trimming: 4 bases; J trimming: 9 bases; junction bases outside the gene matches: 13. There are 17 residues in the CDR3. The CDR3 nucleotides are TGCGCCAGCAGCCCGATTTTACAGGGGGCAGAGAGTTCACCCCTCCACTTT. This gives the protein CASSPILQGAESSPLHF.

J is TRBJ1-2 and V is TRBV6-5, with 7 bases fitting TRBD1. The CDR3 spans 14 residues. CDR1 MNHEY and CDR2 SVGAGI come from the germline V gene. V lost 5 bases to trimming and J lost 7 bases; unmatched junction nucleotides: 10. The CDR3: CASSRWDRGGGYTF. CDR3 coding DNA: TGTGCCAGCAGTAGATGGGACAGAGGGGGTGGCTACACCTTC.

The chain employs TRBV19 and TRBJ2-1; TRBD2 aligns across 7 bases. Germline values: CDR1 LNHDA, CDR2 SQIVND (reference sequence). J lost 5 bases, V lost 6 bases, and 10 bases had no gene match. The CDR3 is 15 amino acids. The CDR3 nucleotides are TGTGCCAGTAGCCCCGCCGGGACTACCGACAATGAGCAGTTCTTC. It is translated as CASSPAGTTDNEQFF.

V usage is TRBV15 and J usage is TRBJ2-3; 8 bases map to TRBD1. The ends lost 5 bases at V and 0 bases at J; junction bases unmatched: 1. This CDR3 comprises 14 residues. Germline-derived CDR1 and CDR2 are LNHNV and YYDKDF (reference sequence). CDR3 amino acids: CATSRTGSTDTQYF. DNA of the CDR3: TGTGCCACCAGCCGGACAGGGAGCACAGATACGCAGTATTTT.

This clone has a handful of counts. The CDR3 DNA reads TGTGCCAGCAGACTTTCCGGGACACCATATGGCTACACCTTC. Translating it yields CASRLSGTPYGYTF. V usage is TRBV27 and J usage is TRBJ1-2; D possibly corresponds to TRBD1 (6 bases). Germline values: CDR1 MNHEY, CDR2 SMNVEV (reference sequence). The length of the CDR3 is 14 residues. Trimming stripped 6 bases from V and 5 bases from J, with 16 bases between.